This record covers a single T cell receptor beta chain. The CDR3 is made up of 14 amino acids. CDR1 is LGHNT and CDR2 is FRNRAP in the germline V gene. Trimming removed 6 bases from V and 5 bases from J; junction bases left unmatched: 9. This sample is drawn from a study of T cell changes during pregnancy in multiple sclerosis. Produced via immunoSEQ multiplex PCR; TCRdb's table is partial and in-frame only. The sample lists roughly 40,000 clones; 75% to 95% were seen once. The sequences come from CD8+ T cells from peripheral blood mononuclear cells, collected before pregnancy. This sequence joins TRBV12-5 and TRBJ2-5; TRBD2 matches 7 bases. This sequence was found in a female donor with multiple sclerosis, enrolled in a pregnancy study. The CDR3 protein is CASGSGLVGETQYF. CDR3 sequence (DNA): TGTGCTAGTGGCTCCGGACTAGTCGGGGAGACCCAGTACTTC.